This T cell receptor beta chain was captured in a study of molecular identifiers for immune sequencing clone quantification. This clonotype came up many times. Its antigen is unknown. CDR3 length equals 16 residues. V lost 1 base and J lost 3; bases outside the gene matches: 6. TCRdb called the PCR reads again in MiXCR, with one record for every CDR3 protein. The top ten hold roughly 0.85% of the sample, which has hundreds of thousands of distinct CDR3 sequences, about 20% seen once. Study-wide findings and caveats: Over 97% of effector molecules, but under 1% in naive cells, were held by clones with more than 20 RNA copies. Spiked Jurkat TCR RNA equal to one cell could reportedly be picked out among one million naive cells.

With RNA at 10%, 30% or 50%, naive CD8 libraries came from about 20,000 to 1,000,000 sorted cells. Isolation of naive CD8 T cells was achieved by sorting on a CD8+CD4-CCR7+CD45RA+ phenotype. Sequences were obtained from naive CD8+ T cells from blood, with Jurkat cell RNA spiked in. Subset in this sample: FACS-sorted CD8+CD4-CCR7+CD45RA+ naive T cells. This TCR derives from a human donor in good health. Some libraries in this study had Jurkat cell RNA spiked in. The chain carries TRBV12-3 or TRBV12-4 and TRBJ1-1, with 9 bases matching TRBD1. The CDR3 loop is CASSLVPDRGDTEAFF. The CDR3 DNA reads TGTGCCAGCAGTTTAGTCCCGGACAGGGGAGACACTGAAGCTTTCTTT.